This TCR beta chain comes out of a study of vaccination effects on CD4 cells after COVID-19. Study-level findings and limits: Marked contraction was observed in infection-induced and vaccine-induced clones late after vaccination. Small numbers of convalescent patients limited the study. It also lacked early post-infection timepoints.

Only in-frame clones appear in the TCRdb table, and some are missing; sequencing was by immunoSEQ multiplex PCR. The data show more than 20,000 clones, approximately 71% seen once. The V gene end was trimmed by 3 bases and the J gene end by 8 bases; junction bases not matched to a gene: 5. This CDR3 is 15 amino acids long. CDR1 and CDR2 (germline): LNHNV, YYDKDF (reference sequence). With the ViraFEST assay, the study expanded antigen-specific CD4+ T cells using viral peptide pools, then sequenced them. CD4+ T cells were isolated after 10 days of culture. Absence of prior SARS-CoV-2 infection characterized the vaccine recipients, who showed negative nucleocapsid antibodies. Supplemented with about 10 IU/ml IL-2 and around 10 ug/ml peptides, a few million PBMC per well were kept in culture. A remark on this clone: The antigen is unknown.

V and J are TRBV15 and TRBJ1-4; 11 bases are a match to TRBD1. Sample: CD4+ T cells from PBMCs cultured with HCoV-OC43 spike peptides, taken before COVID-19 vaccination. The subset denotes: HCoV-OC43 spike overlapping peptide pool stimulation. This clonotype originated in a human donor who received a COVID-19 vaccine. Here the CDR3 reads CATSSPGTGGEKLFF. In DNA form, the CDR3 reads TGTGCCACCAGCAGCCCGGGGACAGGGGGGGAAAAACTGTTTTTT.